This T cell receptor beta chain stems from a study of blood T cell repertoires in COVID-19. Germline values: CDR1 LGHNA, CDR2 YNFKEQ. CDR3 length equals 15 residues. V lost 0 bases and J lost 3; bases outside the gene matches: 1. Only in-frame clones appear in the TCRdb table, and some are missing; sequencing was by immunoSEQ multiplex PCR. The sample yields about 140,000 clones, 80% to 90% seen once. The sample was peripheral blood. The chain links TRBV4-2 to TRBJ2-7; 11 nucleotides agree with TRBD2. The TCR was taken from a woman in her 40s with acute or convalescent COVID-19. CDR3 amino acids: CASSQETSGIYEQYF. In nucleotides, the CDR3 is TGTGCCAGCAGCCAAGAGACTAGCGGGATCTACGAGCAGTACTTC.